Following are 31 T cell receptor beta chains from one sample sequenced in a study of T cells after yellow fever vaccination. TCRdb reprocessed the 5' RACE reads with MiXCR, giving one entry per CDR3 protein. The sample has 120,000 or so distinct CDR3 sequences, roughly 9% seen once. The specimen comprised CD8+ T cells sorted from PBMCs, sampled on the day of the yellow fever booster vaccination. These receptor sequences come from a man aged 18-30 years who received the YFV17D yellow fever vaccine.

DNA for the CDR3: TGTGCCAGCAGCTCCTTTCCCTGGGCCTCAAACTATGGCTACACCTTC. Translated, it gives CASSSFPWASNYGYTF. This chain joins TRBV7-6 and TRBJ1-2; D is undetermined. The CDR3 contains 16 residues. V dropped 4 bases and J dropped 2 bases, with 17 bases sitting between them. Germline V gives CDR1 SGHVS, CDR2 FNYEAQ. The entire variable domain, with the rest obtained from reference TRBV7-6 and TRBJ1-2, is as follows: GAGVSQSPRYKVTKRGQDVALRCDPISGHVSLYWYRQALGQGPEFLTYFNYEAQQDKSGLPNDRFSAERPEGSISTLTIQRTEQRDSAMYRCASSSFPWASNYGYTFGSGTRLTVV.

The rearrangement joins TRBV6-6 to TRBJ2-3; TRBD1 agrees at 7 bases. The ends lost 8 bases at V and 4 bases at J; junction bases unmatched: 6. CDR3 size: 13 residues. Per germline, CDR1 MNHNY and CDR2 SVGAGI (reference sequence). CDR3 residues: CASQEQGPDTQYF. The CDR3 DNA is TGTGCCAGCCAAGAACAGGGGCCAGATACGCAGTATTTT.

This clonotype showed up many times. The chain is built from TRBV27 and TRBJ1-3; D is ambiguous. Trimming removed 1 base at V and 9 bases at J, with 13 bases between. Germline values: CDR1 MNHEY, CDR2 SMNVEV (reference sequence). This CDR3 spans 14 amino acids. CDR3 sequence (DNA): TGTGCCAGCAGTTTATTACCAGGTCTCAGCACCATATATTTT. Encoded protein: CASSLLPGLSTIYF.

This chain connects TRBV6-5 to TRBJ2-3; D may be TRBD1 (5 bases). The CDR3 loop spans 17 amino acids. V was trimmed by 6 bases and J by 2 bases, leaving 21 bases between them. The germline V gene has CDR1 MNHEY and CDR2 SVGAGI. Here the CDR3 DNA reads TGTGCCAGCAGCCCTGACAGTGAAGTGCGGTCCACAGATACGCAGTATTTT. This gives the protein CASSPDSEVRSTDTQYF.

This clonotype was observed a handful of times. The chain uses TRBV6-5 and TRBJ2-2; D not resolved. This CDR3 has 15 residues. V lost 5 bases, J lost 4 bases, and 14 bases lay in between. Looked up from germline, CDR1 is MNHEY and CDR2 is SVGAGI. The CDR3 DNA reads TGTGCCAGCAGTCCCTGGGAAGGGTCCACCGGGGAGCTGTTTTTT. Translation: CASSPWEGSTGELFF.

This chain joins TRBV6-5 and TRBJ1-1; the D gene is possibly TRBD1 (6 bases). CDR1 MNHEY and CDR2 SVGAGI come from the germline V gene. The CDR3 extends over 14 amino acids. Deletions cut 6 bases from V and 0 bases from J, with 11 bases between. CDR3 sequence: CASSPTGLNTEAFF. DNA for the CDR3: TGTGCCAGCAGCCCGACAGGACTGAACACTGAAGCTTTCTTT.

This clonotype came up a few times. The chain uses TRBV6-2 or TRBV6-3 and TRBJ2-1, with D hard to call. The germline CDR1 and CDR2 sequences are MNHEY and SVGEGT. The CDR3 is made up of 12 amino acids. V was pared by 5 bases and J by 9 bases, with 11 bases between. CDR3 bases: TGTGCCAGCAGTAGCCTCAGTGGTGAGCAGTTCTTC. Protein product: CASSSLSGEQFF.

The chain has TRBV29-1 and TRBJ2-3; no definite D call. Germline V gene sequence: CDR1 SQVTM, CDR2 ANQGSEA. V lost 5 bases to trimming and J lost 3 bases, with 6 bases between them. The CDR3 covers 11 residues. CDR3 in DNA: TGCAGCGTTCAAGTTACAGATACGCAGTATTTT. Translation: CSVQVTDTQYF.

This clonotype showed up just a few times. The gene calls are TRBV7-9 and TRBJ2-3; TRBD2 is a possible D gene (5 bases). CDR3 length equals 11 residues. The germline V gene has CDR1 SEHNR and CDR2 FQNEAQ (reference sequence). Trimming removed 7 bases from V and 5 bases from J, with 7 bases in between. This CDR3 reads CASNGGDTQYF. The CDR3 DNA reads TGTGCCAGCAACGGAGGAGATACGCAGTATTTT. Drawing the rest from reference TRBV7-9 and TRBJ2-3, the complete variable domain is DTGVSQNPRHKITKRGQNVTFRCDPISEHNRLYWYRQTLGQGPEFLTYFQNEAQLEKSRLLSDRFSAERPKGSFSTLEIQRTEQGDSAMYLCASNGGDTQYFGPGTRLTVL.

Comment on this clonotype: A read error is possible here, since a much larger clone lies one base away. The chain is built from TRBV29-1 and TRBJ2-1, with D unclear. Germline lookup yields CDR1 SQVTM and CDR2 ANQGSEA. The germline V and J ends were trimmed by 6 bases and 9 bases, with 15 bases remaining between them. There are 12 residues in the CDR3. CDR3 protein: CSVRSGFGEQFF. The CDR3 DNA reads TGCAGCGTCCGTTCAGGTTTTGGTGAGCAGTTCTTC.

This clonotype showed up just a few times. The rearrangement uses TRBV4-1 and TRBJ1-4, with D hard to call. There are 14 residues in the CDR3. The V gene's germline CDR1 is MGHRA and CDR2 YSYEKL. The V end lost 0 bases, the J end lost 13 bases, and 15 bases lay between the germline ends. CDR3 residues: CASSQDTEGSGLFF. DNA for the CDR3: TGCGCCAGCAGCCAAGATACGGAGGGCTCGGGACTGTTTTTT.

This clonotype has a count of ten or more. J is TRBJ2-4 and V is TRBV21-1; TRBD2 is the table's D call and was not checked against the DNA. TRBV21-1 is given as a pseudogene. The CDR3 is 17 residues long. This CDR3 reads CASSEEGGGVAKNIQYF. The CDR3 region has the DNA TGTGCCAGCAGCGAAGAGGGAGGGGGCGTAGCCAAAAACATTCAGTACTTC.

This clonotype was detected a few times. This chain joins TRBV7-2 and TRBJ2-3; TRBD1 aligns across 7 bases. This CDR3 has 15 residues. Germline CDR1 reads SGHTA; CDR2 reads FQGNSA. The junction had 7 bases not matched to a gene; V was cut back by 7 bases and J by 0 bases. This CDR3 reads CASNVGTASTDTQYF. CDR3 DNA sequence: TGTGCCAGCAATGTAGGGACAGCTAGCACAGATACGCAGTATTTT.

This clonotype was picked up many times. The chain has TRBV10-3 and TRBJ2-7; no reliable D call. CDR1 and CDR2 from the germline V gene are ENHRY and SYGVKD. The V end lost 3 bases, the J end lost 3 bases, and 15 bases lay between the germline ends. The CDR3 consists of 15 residues. The CDR3 nucleotides are TGTGCCATCAGTGAATCTCTGGGGTTTTACTACGAGCAGTACTTC. Protein: CAISESLGFYYEQYF.

This clonotype was counted only a few times. The V and J genes are TRBV5-6 and TRBJ2-1, with D maybe TRBD2 (6 bases). The CDR3 loop spans 13 amino acids. Germline-derived CDR1 and CDR2 are SGHDT and YYEEEE. V was shortened by 4 bases and J by 10 bases, with 15 bases between the two germline ends. Here the CDR3 reads CASSHGTFQEQFF. DNA for the CDR3: TGTGCCAGCAGCCATGGGACTTTCCAGGAGCAGTTCTTC.

This clonotype was seen a handful of times. The V call is TRBV7-9, the J call TRBJ1-1; 7 bases line up with TRBD1. Germline-derived CDR1 and CDR2 are SEHNR and FQNEAQ (reference sequence). This CDR3 spans 15 amino acids. V was clipped by 6 bases and J by 3 bases; unmatched bases: 10. CDR3: CASRDHGTVHTEAFF. CDR3 sequence (DNA): TGTGCCAGCAGAGATCACGGGACAGTGCACACTGAAGCTTTCTTT.

This clonotype has ten or more counts. The chain combines TRBV4-1 with TRBJ2-3; D gene unclear. V was shortened by 6 bases and J by 4 bases, with 14 bases between the two germline ends. Germline-derived CDR1 and CDR2 are MGHRA and YSYEKL. There are 14 residues in the CDR3. This CDR3 reads CASRPPGAPDTQYF. DNA for the CDR3: TGCGCCAGCAGACCCCCCGGCGCGCCAGATACGCAGTATTTT.

A few counts support this clonotype. V usage is TRBV6-6 and J usage is TRBJ2-7, with D possibly being TRBD1 or TRBD2 (6 bases each). The germline CDR1 and CDR2 sequences are MNHNY and SVGAGI (reference sequence). The V gene lost 6 bases and the J gene lost 6 bases, with 18 bases spanning the gap. The CDR3 loop spans 14 amino acids. CDR3 in amino acids: CASSQKGGPVEQYF. As DNA, the CDR3 is TGTGCCAGCAGCCAGAAGGGGGGCCCGGTCGAGCAGTACTTC.

CDR3 nucleotide sequence: TGCAGTGCGAAGATTTACACCGGGGAGCTGTTTTTT. Protein sequence: CSAKIYTGELFF. V usage is TRBV20-1 and J usage is TRBJ2-2; D unresolved. The CDR3 is 12 amino acids. V lost 6 bases to trimming and J lost 3 bases, with 8 bases between them. Per the germline V gene, CDR1 is DFQATT and CDR2 is SNEGSKA (reference sequence).

This clonotype was picked up a small number of times. This chain joins TRBV18 and TRBJ2-7; possible D gene TRBD2, 6 bases. The CDR3 is made up of 14 amino acids. Germline V gene data show CDR1 as KGHSH and CDR2 as LQKENI. The ends were cut back, 2 bases at V and 0 bases at J, with 8 bases in the middle. CDR3 coding DNA: TGTGCCAGCTCACCAGCGGGACCCTCCTACGAGCAGTACTTC. Encoded protein: CASSPAGPSYEQYF.

This clonotype was counted ten times or more. The chain links TRBV9 to TRBJ2-1; 8 nucleotides agree with TRBD2. After removal of 0 bases from V and 7 bases from J, the junction contained 9 bases not matched to a gene. The CDR3 spans 16 residues. The V gene's germline CDR1 is SGDLS and CDR2 YYNGEE. For the CDR3, the DNA is TGTGCCAGCAGCGTAGCTAGGGGACTAGAAAGGAATGAGCAGTTCTTC. Amino acids: CASSVARGLERNEQFF.

In this sample, this clonotype turned up a few times. This rearrangement joins TRBV6-6 to TRBJ2-6; D gene ambiguous. Germline V CDR1 and CDR2: MNHNY, SVGAGI (reference sequence). This CDR3 has 19 amino acids. The V and J ends lost 0 bases and 1 base respectively, with 16 bases between them. The CDR3 region is CASSYSLSQLMSGANVLTF. The CDR3 DNA reads TGTGCCAGCAGTTACTCGCTGTCCCAACTCATGTCTGGGGCCAACGTCCTGACTTTC.

There are many counts of this clonotype. The genes are TRBV4-1 and TRBJ2-1; D ambiguous. Trimming pared 1 base from V and 8 bases from J, leaving 12 bases between. Germline loops: CDR1 MGHRA, CDR2 YSYEKL. This CDR3 contains 14 residues. Here the CDR3 reads CASSQVLMPDEQFF. The CDR3 coding sequence is TGCGCCAGCAGCCAAGTGTTGATGCCCGATGAGCAGTTCTTC.

The J gene is TRBJ2-1, the V gene TRBV4-2, with TRBD1 matching over 7 bases. Germline V gives CDR1 LGHNA, CDR2 YNFKEQ. J was trimmed by 2 bases and V by 0 bases; bases with no gene match: 13. CDR3 size: 19 residues. CDR3 nucleotides: TGTGCCAGCAGCCAAGACGGAACCAGGGGCAGGGGGACCTACAATGAGCAGTTCTTC. Protein sequence: CASSQDGTRGRGTYNEQFF.

The DNA of the CDR3 is TGCAGTGCTAGAGATTTCAGGATAGACTATGGCTACACCTTC. Its protein product is CSARDFRIDYGYTF. The rearrangement joins TRBV20-1 to TRBJ1-2; D call uncertain. V gave up 0 bases and J gave up 3 bases, with 11 bases separating them. Per the germline V gene, CDR1 is DFQATT and CDR2 is SNEGSKA (reference sequence). This CDR3 spans 14 amino acids.

This clonotype was counted between two and nine times. V and J are TRBV27 and TRBJ2-1; 13 nucleotides line up with TRBD2. The J segment lost 0 bases and the V segment lost 1 base, leaving 6 bases of the junction unmatched. Germline-derived CDR1 and CDR2 are MNHEY and SMNVEV (reference sequence). The CDR3 extends over 19 amino acids. CDR3: CASSLWGTSGVSSYNEQFF. In nucleotides, the CDR3 is TGTGCCAGCAGTTTATGGGGGACTAGCGGGGTGAGCTCCTACAATGAGCAGTTCTTC.

J is TRBJ1-5 and V is TRBV6-5; D perhaps matches TRBD1 (6 bases). The V and J ends lost 1 base and 4 bases respectively, with 8 bases between them. The germline V gene has CDR1 MNHEY and CDR2 SVGAGI. The CDR3 spans 14 residues. CDR3 nucleotides: TGTGCCAGCAGTTACTTCCAGGGGAATCAGCCCCAGCATTTT. It encodes CASSYFQGNQPQHF.

At least ten counts were recorded for this clonotype. The chain carries TRBV10-3 and TRBJ1-3; D remains ambiguous. V was shortened by 8 bases and J by 8 bases, with 16 bases between the two germline ends. The CDR3 consists of 13 residues. Per the germline V gene, CDR1 is ENHRY and CDR2 is SYGVKD. This chain's CDR3 is CAIGPAFMHTIYF. In DNA, the CDR3 is TGTGCCATCGGACCGGCCTTTATGCACACCATATATTTT.

The rearrangement links TRBV9 to TRBJ2-1; possible D gene TRBD2, 6 bases. The V and J ends lost 0 bases and 6 bases respectively, with 13 bases between them. Germline assignment: CDR1 SGDLS and CDR2 YYNGEE. This CDR3 has 15 amino acids. The CDR3 DNA is TGTGCCAGCAGCGTAGAGGCTAGCGACCCCAATGAGCAGTTCTTC. Amino acids: CASSVEASDPNEQFF.

This clonotype was counted ten times or more. The genes are TRBV4-1 and TRBJ1-1, with D possibly being TRBD1 (5 bases). The CDR3 runs to 14 residues. The V end lost 0 bases, the J end lost 5 bases, and 10 bases lay between the germline ends. Germline V lookup: CDR1 MGHRA, CDR2 YSYEKL. The CDR3 reads CASSQESGGTEAFF. In DNA form, the CDR3 reads TGCGCCAGCAGCCAAGAGAGCGGGGGGACTGAAGCTTTCTTT.

This clonotype was counted a few times. This chain joins TRBV12-3 or TRBV12-4 and TRBJ2-5; TRBD1 might be the D (5 bases). CDR3 size: 12 residues. Trimming removed 6 bases at V and 4 bases at J, with 9 bases between. DNA for the CDR3: TGTGCCAGCAGAAAAGACAGAGAGACCCAGTACTTC. Residues: CASRKDRETQYF.